This T cell receptor (delta chain) was identified in a study of gammadelta T cells in human blood. TCRdb used CATT to re-call clones from the RT-PCR reads. The repertoire includes under 600 delta-chain clones, roughly 50% of them detected once, and about half sits in the top ten. General study points: Microbial exposure reportedly appeared to drive polyclonal expansion of innate gamma-delta T cells right after birth.

About this clone itself: What it binds is unknown. TCRdb's listed protein matches a much larger clone and diverges from this DNA's translation at residue 5, likely through a read error; the protein shown comes from the DNA.

CDR3 length: 18 amino acids. V lost 5 bases, J lost 0 bases, and 10 bases stayed unmatched. CDR1 and CDR2 (germline): VTNFRS, LTSSGIE (reference sequence). This TCR derives from a human fetus. The sequenced sample was non-Vgamma9Vdelta2 gamma-delta T cells from fetal blood. This rearrangement joins TRAV36/DV7 to TRDJ3; 8 nucleotides line up with TRDD3. The CDR3 is CAVACWGRSSWDTRQMFF. The CDR3 DNA reads as TGTGCTGTCGCTTGCTGGGGGAGGAGCTCCTGGGACACCCGACAGATGTTTTTC.